Below are 11 T cell receptor beta chains sequenced from a single sample in a study of T-cell reconstitution after alpha-beta-depleted transplantation in children. As it was prepared, the TCRbeta library received unique molecular identifiers. TCRdb independently ran MiXCR on the PCR reads; one entry per CDR3 protein. The table records under 400,000 distinct CDR3 sequences, approximately 20% of them present only once. The sequencing here drew on PBMCs, mostly from graft donor cells, taken 180 days after TCRalphabeta/CD19-depleted stem cell transplant. These receptors all come from a male patient between 5 and 17 years old who had a stem cell transplant for acute lymphoblastic leukemia, so the T cells may come from the graft donor.

The rearrangement links TRBV6-5 to TRBJ2-7, with TRBD2 identical over 10 bases. Germline trimming cut 0 bases from V and 0 bases from J; bases unmatched to any gene: 2. Germline V gene data show CDR1 as MNHEY and CDR2 as SVGAGI. There are 16 residues in the CDR3. CDR3: CASSYSWTSGSYEQYF. The CDR3 DNA follows: TGTGCCAGCAGTTACTCGTGGACTAGCGGCTCCTACGAGCAGTACTTC.

This clonotype showed up just a few times. The chain recombines TRBV12-3 or TRBV12-4 with TRBJ2-5, with a tentative D call TRBD2 (7 bases). This CDR3 comprises 16 residues. V was cut by 3 bases and J by 7 bases, with 21 bases left in between. Written as DNA, the CDR3 is TGTGCCAGCAGTTTTACCCCCGGGGGGCCCGGTGGGACCCAGTACTTC. Translation gives CASSFTPGGPGGTQYF.

CDR3 sequence (DNA): TGTGCCAGCAGCGTAAACCCGGGACAGGGAAACAATGAGCAGTTCTTC. Translated: CASSVNPGQGNNEQFF. The chain is built from TRBV9 and TRBJ2-1, with 9 nucleotides matching TRBD1. With V trimmed by 1 base and J by 5 bases, 7 bases remained unmatched. The CDR3 runs to 16 residues. Per germline, CDR1 SGDLS and CDR2 YYNGEE.

The rearrangement joins TRBV7-8 to TRBJ2-7; perhaps TRBD2 as D (5 bases). Trimming shortened V by 5 bases and J by 3 bases, and 17 bases separated the two germline ends. The CDR3 covers 15 residues. Germline CDR1 reads SGHVS; CDR2 reads FQNEAQ. In DNA form, the CDR3 reads TGTGCCAGCAGCCCCACTTCTGGACTGGGCTACGAGCAGTACTTC. Its protein is CASSPTSGLGYEQYF. Filled out from reference TRBV7-8 and TRBJ2-7, the complete variable domain reads GAGVSQSPRYKVAKRGQDVALRCDPISGHVSLFWYQQALGQGPEFLTYFQNEAQLDKSGLPSDRFFAERPEGSVSTLKIQRTQQEDSAVYLCASSPTSGLGYEQYFGPGTRLTVT.

The chain couples TRBV12-3 or TRBV12-4 to TRBJ2-1; the match to TRBD2 covers 7 bases. CDR3 length equals 15 residues. The J segment lost 5 bases and the V segment lost 3 bases, leaving 7 bases of the junction unmatched. CDR3 loop: CASSFPGRGNNEQFF. As DNA, the CDR3 is TGTGCCAGCAGTTTCCCGGGGAGGGGAAACAATGAGCAGTTCTTC.

A note on this clonotype: The junction does not match germline at one end; this may be a read error. The chain recombines TRBV20-1 with TRBJ1-2, with 7 bases identical to TRBD1. This CDR3 contains 16 residues. Germline CDR1 and CDR2: DFQATT and SNEGSKA (reference sequence). CDR3 nucleotide sequence: TGCAGTGCTAGAGAGCCCTCGGGACAGTTTAACTATGGCCACACCTTC. Translation gives CSAREPSGQFNYGHTF.

The rearrangement links TRBV7-9 to TRBJ2-7; D is unresolved. Trimming pared 3 bases from V and 5 bases from J, leaving 8 bases between. This CDR3 is built from 12 residues. The germline CDR1 and CDR2 sequences are SEHNR and FQNEAQ (reference sequence). DNA of the CDR3: TGTGCCAGCAGCTTCTCTGGGGACGAGCAGTACTTC. Its translation is CASSFSGDEQYF.

This chain links TRBV18 with TRBJ1-4; D might be TRBD1 (6 bases). V was cut by 5 bases and J by 3 bases, with 10 bases left in between. The CDR3 consists of 14 residues. CDR1 and CDR2 (germline): KGHSH, LQKENI. DNA of the CDR3: TGTGCCAGCTCATCGACAGGTTCTAATGAAAAACTGTTTTTT. Encoded protein: CASSSTGSNEKLFF.

The rearrangement uses TRBV20-1 and TRBJ2-1, with TRBD2 matching over 13 bases. This CDR3 spans 16 amino acids. CDR1 is DFQATT, CDR2 SNEGSKA, per germline (reference sequence). Trimming at V came to 0 bases and at J to 6 bases, leaving 5 bases not matched to a gene. CDR3 DNA: TGCAGTGCTAGAGAGTCGGGACTAGCGGGGCCCAATGAGCAGTTCTTC. Its protein product is CSARESGLAGPNEQFF.

This CDR3 is CATRDRANYGYTF. CDR3 DNA: TGTGCAACCCGGGACAGGGCTAACTATGGCTACACCTTC. The V gene is TRBV7-9, the J gene TRBJ1-2; 9 bases are a match to TRBD1. Germline-derived CDR1 and CDR2 are SEHNR and FQNEAQ (reference sequence). The CDR3 spans 13 residues.

The table lists this clonotype with a few counts. The CDR3 region is CSATRPHRGGIQYF. In nucleotides, the CDR3 is TGCAGTGCTACAAGACCCCACCGGGGTGGCATTCAGTACTTC. The V gene is TRBV20-1, the J gene TRBJ2-4, with D possibly being TRBD2 (5 bases). V lost 4 bases and J lost 9, with 19 bases in between. Germline CDR1 reads DFQATT; CDR2 reads SNEGSKA (reference sequence). The CDR3 spans 14 residues.